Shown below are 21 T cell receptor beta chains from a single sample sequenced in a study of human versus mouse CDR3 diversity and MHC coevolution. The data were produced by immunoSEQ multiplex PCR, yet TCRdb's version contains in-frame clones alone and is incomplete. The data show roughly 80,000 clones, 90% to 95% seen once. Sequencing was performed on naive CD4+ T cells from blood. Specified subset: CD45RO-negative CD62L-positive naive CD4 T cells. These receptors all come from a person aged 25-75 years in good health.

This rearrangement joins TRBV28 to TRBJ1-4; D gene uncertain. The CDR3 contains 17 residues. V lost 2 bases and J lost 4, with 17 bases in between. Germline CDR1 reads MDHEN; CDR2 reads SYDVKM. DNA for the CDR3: TGTGCCAGCAGTTTACTAGGTGACCCTGGAAATAATGAAAAACTGTTTTTT. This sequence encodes CASSLLGDPGNNEKLFF.

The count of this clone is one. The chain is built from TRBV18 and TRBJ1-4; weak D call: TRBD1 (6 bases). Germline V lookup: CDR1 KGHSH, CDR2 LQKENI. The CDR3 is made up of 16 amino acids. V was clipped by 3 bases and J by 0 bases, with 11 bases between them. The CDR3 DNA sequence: TGTGCCAGCTCACCGAGACCAGGGGCAACTAATGAAAAACTGTTTTTT. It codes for CASSPRPGATNEKLFF.

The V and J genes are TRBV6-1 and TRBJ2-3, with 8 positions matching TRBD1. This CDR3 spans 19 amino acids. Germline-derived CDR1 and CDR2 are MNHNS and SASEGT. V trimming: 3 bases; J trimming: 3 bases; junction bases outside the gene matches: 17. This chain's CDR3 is CASSETPVGQGWSTDTQYF. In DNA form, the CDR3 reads TGTGCCAGCAGTGAGACACCAGTTGGACAGGGTTGGAGTACAGATACGCAGTATTTT.

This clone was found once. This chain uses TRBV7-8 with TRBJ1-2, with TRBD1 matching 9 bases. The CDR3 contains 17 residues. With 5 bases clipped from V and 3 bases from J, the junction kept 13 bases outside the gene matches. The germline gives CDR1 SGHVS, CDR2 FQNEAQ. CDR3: CASSLGRTGAGHYGYTF. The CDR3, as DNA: TGTGCCAGCAGCCTAGGCAGGACAGGGGCCGGCCACTATGGCTACACCTTC. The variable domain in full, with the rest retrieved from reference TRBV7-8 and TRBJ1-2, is GAGVSQSPRYKVAKRGQDVALRCDPISGHVSLFWYQQALGQGPEFLTYFQNEAQLDKSGLPSDRFFAERPEGSVSTLKIQRTQQEDSAVYLCASSLGRTGAGHYGYTFGSGTRLTVV.

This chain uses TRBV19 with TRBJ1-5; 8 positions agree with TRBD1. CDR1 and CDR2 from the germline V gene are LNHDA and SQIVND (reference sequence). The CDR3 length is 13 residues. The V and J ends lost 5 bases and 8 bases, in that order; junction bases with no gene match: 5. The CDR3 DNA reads TGTGCCAGTAGTCGGACAGGGAGGAAGCCCCAGCATTTT. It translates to CASSRTGRKPQHF.

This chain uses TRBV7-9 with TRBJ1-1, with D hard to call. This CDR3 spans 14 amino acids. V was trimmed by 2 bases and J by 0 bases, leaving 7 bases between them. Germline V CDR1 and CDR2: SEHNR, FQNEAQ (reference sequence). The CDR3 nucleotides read TGTGCCAGCAGCTTAACCAGAATGAACACTGAAGCTTTCTTT. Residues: CASSLTRMNTEAFF.

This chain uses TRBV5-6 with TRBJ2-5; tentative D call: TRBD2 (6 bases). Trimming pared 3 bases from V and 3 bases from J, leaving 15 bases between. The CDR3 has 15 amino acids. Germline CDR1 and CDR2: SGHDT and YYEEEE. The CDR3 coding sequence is TGTGCCAGCAGCTACGTCAAGGGACTGGAAGAGACCCAGTACTTC. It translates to CASSYVKGLEETQYF. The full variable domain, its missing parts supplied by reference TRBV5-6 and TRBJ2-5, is DAGVTQSPTHLIKTRGQQVTLRCSPKSGHDTVSWYQQALGQGPQFIFQYYEEEERQRGNFPDRFSGHQFPNYSSELNVNALLLGDSALYLCASSYVKGLEETQYFGPGTRLLVL.

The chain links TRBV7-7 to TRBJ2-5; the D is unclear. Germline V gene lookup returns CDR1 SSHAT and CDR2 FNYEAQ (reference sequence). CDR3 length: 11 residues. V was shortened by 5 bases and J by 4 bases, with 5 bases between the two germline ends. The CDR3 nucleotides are TGTGCCAGCAGCCCCTCAGAGACCCAGTACTTC. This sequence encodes CASSPSETQYF.

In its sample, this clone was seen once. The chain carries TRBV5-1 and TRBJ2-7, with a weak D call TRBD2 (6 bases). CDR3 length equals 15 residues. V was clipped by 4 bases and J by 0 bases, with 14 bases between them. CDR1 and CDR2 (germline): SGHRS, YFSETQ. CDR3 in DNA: TGCGCCAGCAGCCGTGGCGGGGAAGACTCCTACGAGCAGTACTTC. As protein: CASSRGGEDSYEQYF. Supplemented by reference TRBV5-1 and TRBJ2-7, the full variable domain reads KAGVTQTPRYLIKTRGQQVTLSCSPISGHRSVSWYQQTPGQGLQFLFEYFSETQRNKGNFPGRFSGRQFSNSRSEMNVSTLELGDSALYLCASSRGGEDSYEQYFGPGTRLTVT.

The CDR3: CASSSSGFRSTQYF. The CDR3 nucleotides read TGTGCCAGCAGCTCTTCAGGGTTTAGGTCTACGCAGTATTTT. The chain couples TRBV7-3 to TRBJ2-3, with a possible D match to TRBD1 (5 bases). The germline CDR1 and CDR2 sequences are SGHTA and FQGTGA. The CDR3 runs 14 residues. Trimming pared 4 bases from V and 8 bases from J, leaving 16 bases between.

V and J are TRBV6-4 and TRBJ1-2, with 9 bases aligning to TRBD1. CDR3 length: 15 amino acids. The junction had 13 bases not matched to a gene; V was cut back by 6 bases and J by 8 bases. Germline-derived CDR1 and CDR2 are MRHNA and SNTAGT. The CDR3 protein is CASSVQGGQGKGYTF. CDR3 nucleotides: TGTGCCAGCAGCGTCCAGGGGGGACAGGGAAAGGGCTACACCTTC.

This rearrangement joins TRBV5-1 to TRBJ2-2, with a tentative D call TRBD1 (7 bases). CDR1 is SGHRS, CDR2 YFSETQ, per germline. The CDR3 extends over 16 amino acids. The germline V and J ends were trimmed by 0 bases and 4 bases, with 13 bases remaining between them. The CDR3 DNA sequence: TGCGCCAGCAGCTTGGGGAGGGGGCGAAGCACCGGGGAGCTGTTTTTT. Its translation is CASSLGRGRSTGELFF.

Here the CDR3 reads CASSSPGTYEQYF. The CDR3 coding sequence is TGTGCCAGCAGCTCCCCAGGGACCTACGAGCAGTACTTC. The chain joins TRBV7-2 to TRBJ2-7, with D perhaps matching TRBD1 (5 bases). Deletions cut 4 bases from V and 2 bases from J, with 9 bases between. The CDR3 sequence is 13 residues long. CDR1 and CDR2 from the germline V gene are SGHTA and FQGNSA.

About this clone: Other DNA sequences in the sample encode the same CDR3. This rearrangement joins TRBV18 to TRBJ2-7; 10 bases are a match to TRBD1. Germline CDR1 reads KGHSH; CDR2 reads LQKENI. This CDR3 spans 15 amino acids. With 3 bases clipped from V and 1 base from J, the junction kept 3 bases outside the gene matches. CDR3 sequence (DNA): TGTGCCAGCTCACCGGGACAGGGGAAGTCCTACGAGCAGTACTTC. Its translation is CASSPGQGKSYEQYF.

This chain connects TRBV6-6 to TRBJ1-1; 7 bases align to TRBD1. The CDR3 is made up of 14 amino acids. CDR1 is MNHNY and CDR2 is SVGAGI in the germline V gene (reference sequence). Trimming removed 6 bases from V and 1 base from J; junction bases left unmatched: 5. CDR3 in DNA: TGTGCCAGCAGAGGGGACAGACCGAACACTGAAGCTTTCTTT. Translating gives CASRGDRPNTEAFF.

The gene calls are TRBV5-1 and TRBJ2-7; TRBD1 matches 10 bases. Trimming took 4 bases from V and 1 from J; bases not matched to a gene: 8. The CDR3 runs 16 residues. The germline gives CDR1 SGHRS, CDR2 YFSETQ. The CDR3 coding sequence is TGCGCCAGCAGCCCGATACCGGGACAGGGGTCCTACGAGCAGTACTTC. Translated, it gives CASSPIPGQGSYEQYF.

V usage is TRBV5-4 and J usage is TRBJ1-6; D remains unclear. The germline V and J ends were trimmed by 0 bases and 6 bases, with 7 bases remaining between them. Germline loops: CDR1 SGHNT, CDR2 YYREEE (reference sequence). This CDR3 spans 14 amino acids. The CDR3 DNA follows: TGTGCCAGCAGCTTGGTGTCTCTTAATTCACCCCTCCACTTT. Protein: CASSLVSLNSPLHF. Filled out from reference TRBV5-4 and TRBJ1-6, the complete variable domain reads ETGVTQSPTHLIKTRGQQVTLRCSSQSGHNTVSWYQQALGQGPQFIFQYYREEENGRGNFPPRFSGLQFPNYSSELNVNALELDDSALYLCASSLVSLNSPLHFGNGTRLTVT.

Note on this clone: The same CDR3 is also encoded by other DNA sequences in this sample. The CDR3: CAISDQGNTEAFF. The CDR3 bases are TGTGCCATCAGTGATCAGGGGAACACTGAAGCTTTCTTT. The rearrangement links TRBV10-3 to TRBJ1-1, with D possibly matching TRBD1 (5 bases). In germline, CDR1 is ENHRY, CDR2 SYGVKD. The CDR3 is 13 amino acids. V was cut by 3 bases and J by 1 base, with 6 bases left in between.

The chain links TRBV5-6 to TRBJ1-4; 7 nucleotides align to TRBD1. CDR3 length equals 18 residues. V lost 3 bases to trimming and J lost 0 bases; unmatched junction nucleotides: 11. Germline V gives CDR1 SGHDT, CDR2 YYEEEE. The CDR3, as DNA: TGTGCCAGCAGCTATTTACCGGGACAGACTTCAACTAATGAAAAACTGTTTTTT. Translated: CASSYLPGQTSTNEKLFF.

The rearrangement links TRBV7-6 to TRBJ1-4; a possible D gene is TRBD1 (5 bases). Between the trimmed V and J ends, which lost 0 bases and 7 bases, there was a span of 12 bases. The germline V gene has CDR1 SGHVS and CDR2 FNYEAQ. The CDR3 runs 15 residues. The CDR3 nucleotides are TGTGCCAGCAGCTTAGCGCTTGGAAGGGGTGAAAAACTGTTTTTT. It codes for CASSLALGRGEKLFF.

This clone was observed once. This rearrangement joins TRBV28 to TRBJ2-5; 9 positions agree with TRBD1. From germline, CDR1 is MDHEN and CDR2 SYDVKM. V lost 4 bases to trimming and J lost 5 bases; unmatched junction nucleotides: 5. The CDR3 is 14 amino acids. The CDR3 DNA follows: TGTGCCAGCAGTTCCCCCGGGACAGGGGAGACCCAGTACTTC. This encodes CASSSPGTGETQYF. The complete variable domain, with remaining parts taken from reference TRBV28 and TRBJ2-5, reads DVKVTQSSRYLVKRTGEKVFLECVQDMDHENMFWYRQDPGLGLRLIYFSYDVKMKEKGDIPEGYSVSREKKERFSLILESASTNQTSMYLCASSSPGTGETQYFGPGTRLLVL.